This T cell receptor beta chain was found in a study of shared clonotypes between healthy human individuals. As regards this clone: Its target is unknown.

As defined, naive CD8 cells were CD45RO-negative and positively selected for CCR7, with terminally differentiated effector memory CD45RA+ cells excluded. Sequencing used immunoSEQ multiplex PCR; TCRdb keeps in-frame clones, though not all of them. The sample has 1.5 million to 2.5 million clones, approximately 94% seen once. General study points: Researchers found naive subsets generally carried larger estimated richness than memory subsets. Expectations were that clonotype sharing among donors would be affected by sequencing depth.

Trimming took off 1 base at V and 0 bases at J, with 12 bases between the two ends. In germline, CDR1 is SEHNR, CDR2 FQNEAQ (reference sequence). There are 16 residues in the CDR3. The J gene is TRBJ1-1, the V gene TRBV7-9; D remains unclear. Specimen: naive CD8+ T cells sorted from blood. This TCR derives from a man aged 18 to 29 in good health. This CDR3 is CASSLVLGLMNTEAFF. DNA of the CDR3: TGTGCCAGCAGCTTAGTTTTAGGTTTGATGAACACTGAAGCTTTCTTT.